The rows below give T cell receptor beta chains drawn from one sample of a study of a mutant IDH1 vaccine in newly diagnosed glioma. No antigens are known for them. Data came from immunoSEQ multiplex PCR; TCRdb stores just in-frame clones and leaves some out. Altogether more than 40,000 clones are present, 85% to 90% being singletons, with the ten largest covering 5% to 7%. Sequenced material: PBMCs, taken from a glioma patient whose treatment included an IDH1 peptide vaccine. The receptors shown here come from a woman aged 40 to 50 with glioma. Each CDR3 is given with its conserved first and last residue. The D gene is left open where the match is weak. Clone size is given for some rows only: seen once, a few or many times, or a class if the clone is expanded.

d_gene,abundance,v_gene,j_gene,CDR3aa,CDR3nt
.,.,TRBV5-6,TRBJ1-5,CASSTRGAGNQPQHF,TGTGCCAGCAGCACCCGAGGGGCTGGCAATCAGCCCCAGCATTTT
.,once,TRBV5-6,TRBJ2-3,CASSFVTDTQYF,TGTGCCAGCAGCTTTGTCACAGATACGCAGTATTTT
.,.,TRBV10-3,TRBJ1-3,CAIRDQGVTGNTIYF,TGTGCCATCAGGGATCAGGGAGTTACTGGAAACACCATATATTTT
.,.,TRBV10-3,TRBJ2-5,CAISESGGETQYF,TGTGCCATCAGTGAGTCAGGGGGAGAGACCCAGTACTTC
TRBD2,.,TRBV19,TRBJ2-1,CASSDGLATYNEQFF,TGTGCCAGTAGTGATGGACTAGCTACCTACAATGAGCAGTTCTTC
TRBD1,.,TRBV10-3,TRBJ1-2,CAISEDRVWGYTF,TGTGCCATCAGTGAGGACAGGGTCTGGGGCTACACCTTC
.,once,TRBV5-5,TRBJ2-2,CASSYGPGNTGELFF,TGTGCCAGCAGCTATGGCCCGGGGAACACCGGGGAGCTGTTTTTT
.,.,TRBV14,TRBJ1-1,CASSRDPNTEAFF,TGTGCCAGCAGCCGAGACCCGAACACTGAAGCTTTCTTT
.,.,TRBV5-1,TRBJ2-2,CASSSGLWELFF,TGCGCCAGCAGCTCCGGACTGTGGGAGCTGTTTTTT
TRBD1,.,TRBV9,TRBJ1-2,CASSVTGADYGYTF,TGTGCCAGCAGCGTCACAGGGGCGGACTATGGCTACACCTTC
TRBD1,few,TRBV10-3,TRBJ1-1,CASRDRDRENTEAFF,TGTGCCAGCCGGGACAGGGATAGGGAGAACACTGAAGCTTTCTTT
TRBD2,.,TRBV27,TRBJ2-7,CASSKRTSGHQLYYEQYF,TGTGCCAGCAGTAAACGGACTAGCGGGCATCAATTATACTACGAGCAGTACTTC
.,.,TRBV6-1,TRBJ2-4,CASSASTRNIQYF,TGTGCCAGCAGCGCCTCTACTAGAAACATTCAGTACTTC
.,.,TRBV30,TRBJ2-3,CAWSWGSSTDTQYF,TGTGCCTGGAGTTGGGGATCCAGCACAGATACGCAGTATTTT
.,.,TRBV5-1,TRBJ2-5,CASSSAGGLQETQYF,TGCGCCAGCAGCTCGGCCGGGGGGCTCCAAGAGACCCAGTACTTC
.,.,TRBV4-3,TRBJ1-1,CASRGVGNTEAFF,TGCGCCAGCAGAGGCGTAGGTAACACTGAAGCTTTCTTT
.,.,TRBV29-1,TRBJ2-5,CSVARGAGETQYF,TGCAGCGTTGCGAGGGGGGCTGGAGAGACCCAGTACTTC
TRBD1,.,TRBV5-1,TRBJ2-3,CASSLPDRGQDTQYF,TGCGCCAGCAGCTTGCCCGACAGGGGGCAGGATACGCAGTATTTT
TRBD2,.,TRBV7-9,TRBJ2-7,CASSLGGGGSYEQYF,TGTGCCAGCAGCTTAGGGGGCGGGGGGTCCTACGAGCAGTACTTC
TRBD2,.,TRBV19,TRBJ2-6,CASNPGLGKTGANVLTF,TGTGCCAGTAACCCGGGACTAGGGAAGACTGGGGCCAACGTCCTGACTTTC
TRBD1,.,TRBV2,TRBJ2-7,CASRGQGMDEQYF,TGTGCCAGCAGGGGACAGGGAATGGACGAGCAGTACTTC
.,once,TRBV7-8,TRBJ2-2,CASSPRSRGTNTGELFF,TGTGCCAGCAGCCCGCGTTCCAGAGGGACGAACACCGGGGAGCTGTTTTTT
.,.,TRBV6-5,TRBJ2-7,CASRPGGASYEQYF,TGTGCCAGCAGGCCCGGCGGGGCTTCCTACGAGCAGTACTTC
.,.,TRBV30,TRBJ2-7,CACVFLRSYEQYF,TGTGCCTGTGTATTTCTACGCTCCTACGAGCAGTACTTC
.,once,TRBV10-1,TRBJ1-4,CASSESPRSGNEKLFF,TGCGCCAGCAGTGAGTCCCCCAGGAGTGGGAATGAAAAACTGTTTTTT
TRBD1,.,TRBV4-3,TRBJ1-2,CASSPWTGGAGGYTF,TGCGCCAGCAGCCCCTGGACAGGGGGCGCAGGTGGCTACACCTTC
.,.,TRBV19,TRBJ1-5,CASSSREAYSNQPQHF,TGTGCCAGTAGTAGTAGGGAAGCCTATAGCAATCAGCCCCAGCATTTT
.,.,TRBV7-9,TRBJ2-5,CASSLASGVETQYF,TGTGCCAGCAGCTTAGCGTCAGGTGTGGAGACCCAGTACTTC
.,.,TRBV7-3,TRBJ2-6,CASSLNPPGNSGANVLTF,TGTGCCAGCAGCTTAAACCCCCCTGGAAACTCTGGGGCCAACGTCCTGACTTTC
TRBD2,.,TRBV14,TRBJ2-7,CASSQGQRGPYEQYF,TGTGCCAGCAGCCAAGGTCAGCGGGGGCCCTACGAGCAGTACTTC
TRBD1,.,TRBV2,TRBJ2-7,CASSPLFRTGNEQYF,TGTGCCAGCAGTCCCCTTTTCCGGACAGGGAACGAGCAGTACTTC
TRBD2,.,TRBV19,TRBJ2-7,CASSPSGRAGGYEQYF,TGTGCCAGTAGTCCTAGCGGGAGGGCCGGTGGTTACGAGCAGTACTTC
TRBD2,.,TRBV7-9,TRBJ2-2,CASSIGLAPARTNTGELFF,TGTGCCAGCAGCATCGGACTAGCGCCGGCTAGGACGAACACCGGGGAGCTGTTTTTT
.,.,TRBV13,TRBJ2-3,CASSLGTSPMDTQYF,TGTGCCAGCAGCTTAGGGACCTCGCCCATGGATACGCAGTATTTT
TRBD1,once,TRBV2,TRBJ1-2,CASSPKFGTGGGYTF,TGTGCCAGCAGTCCTAAATTCGGGACAGGCGGTGGCTACACCTTC
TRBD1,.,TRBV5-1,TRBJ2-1,CASSLAGQGAGEQFF,TGCGCCAGCAGCTTGGCGGGACAGGGGGCGGGGGAGCAGTTCTTC
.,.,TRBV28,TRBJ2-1,CASRPEMNPYNEQFF,TGTGCCTCCCGGCCAGAAATGAACCCCTACAATGAGCAGTTCTTC
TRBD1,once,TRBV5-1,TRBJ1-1,CASSRGTGKNTEAFF,TGCGCCAGCAGCAGAGGGACAGGGAAAAACACTGAAGCTTTCTTT
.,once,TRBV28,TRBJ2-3,CASSFTLGGQYF,TGTGCCAGCAGTTTCACATTAGGGGGGCAGTATTTT
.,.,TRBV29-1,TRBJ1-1,CSVVSLYAYTEAFF,TGCAGCGTTGTCTCTCTATACGCATACACTGAAGCTTTCTTT
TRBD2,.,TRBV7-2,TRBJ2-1,CASSQGASGRPSSYNEQFF,TGTGCCAGCAGCCAGGGGGCTAGCGGGAGGCCTAGCTCCTACAATGAGCAGTTCTTC
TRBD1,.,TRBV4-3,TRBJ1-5,CASSRDRDLSNQPQHF,TGCGCCAGCAGCCGAGACAGGGATCTTAGCAATCAGCCCCAGCATTTT
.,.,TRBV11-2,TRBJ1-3,CASGTNTIYF,TGTGCCAGCGGGACAAACACCATATATTTT
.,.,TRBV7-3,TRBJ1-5,CASSWGVRVCNQPQHF,TGTGCCAGCAGCTGGGGAGTCCGGGTGTGCAATCAGCCCCAGCATTTT
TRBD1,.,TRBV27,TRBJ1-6,CASRNGQGGASPLHF,TGTGCCAGCAGGAACGGACAGGGCGGCGCTTCACCCCTCCACTTT
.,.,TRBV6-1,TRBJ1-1,CASSEKDIGNEAFF,TGTGCCAGCAGTGAAAAGGACATCGGTAATGAAGCTTTCTTT
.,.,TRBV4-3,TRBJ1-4,CASSQQQGPREKLFF,TGCGCCAGCAGCCAACAGCAGGGTCCGAGGGAAAAACTGTTTTTT
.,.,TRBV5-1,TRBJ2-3,CASSLEGSTTDTQYF,TGCGCCAGCAGCTTGGAGGGGAGCACCACAGATACGCAGTATTTT
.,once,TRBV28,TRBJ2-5,CASKPDNLQETQYF,TGTGCCAGCAAGCCCGACAACCTACAAGAGACCCAGTACTTC
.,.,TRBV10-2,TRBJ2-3,CASAQDTQYF,TGCGCCAGCGCTCAAGATACGCAGTATTTT
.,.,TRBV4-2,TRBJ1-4,CASSQADRTEKLFF,TGTGCCAGCAGCCAAGCCGATCGAACGGAAAAACTGTTTTTT
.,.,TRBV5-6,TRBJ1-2,CASSSDSNYGYTF,TGTGCCAGCAGCTCGGACAGTAACTATGGCTACACCTTC
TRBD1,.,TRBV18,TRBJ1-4,CASSPDRAGPNEKLFF,TGTGCCAGCTCCCCCGACAGGGCCGGGCCTAATGAAAAACTGTTTTTT
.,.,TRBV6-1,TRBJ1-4,CASTQRRANEKLFF,TGTGCCAGCACCCAAAGGCGGGCTAATGAAAAACTGTTTTTT
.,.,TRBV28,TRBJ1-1,CASSFWKSNTEAFF,TGTGCCAGCAGTTTCTGGAAGTCGAACACTGAAGCTTTCTTT
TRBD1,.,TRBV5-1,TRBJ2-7,CASSLGRMGQQFYEQYF,TGCGCCAGCAGCTTGGGGAGGATGGGACAGCAATTTTACGAGCAGTACTTC
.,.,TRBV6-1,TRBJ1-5,CASSDDSYSNQPQHF,TGTGCCAGCAGTGATGACAGTTATAGCAATCAGCCCCAGCATTTT
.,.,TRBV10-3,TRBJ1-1,CAISESSAAFF,TGTGCCATCAGTGAGTCAAGCGCGGCTTTCTTT
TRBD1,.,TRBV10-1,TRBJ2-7,CASSSDREPYEQYF,TGCGCCAGCAGTTCGGACAGGGAACCCTACGAGCAGTACTTC
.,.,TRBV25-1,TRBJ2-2,CASSGNTGELFF,TGTGCCAGCAGCGGGAACACCGGGGAGCTGTTTTTT